This record covers a single TCR beta chain. Its cognate antigen is unknown. This record comes from a study of cytomegalovirus exposure and HLA in healthy donors. Produced via immunoSEQ multiplex PCR; TCRdb's table is partial and in-frame only. The sample gives 150,000 to 200,000 clones, about 80% of which show up once; about 7% is in the top ten. General study findings and limits: TCR sequences were mostly rare, though some public TCRs occurred in many donors.

The ends lost 4 bases at V and 0 bases at J; junction bases unmatched: 6. The CDR3 runs 16 residues. The germline V gene has CDR1 MNHNY and CDR2 SVGAGI (reference sequence). The sequenced material came from PBMCs. This sequence was found in a man younger than 35 in good health and CMV-seropositive. The chain carries TRBV6-6 and TRBJ2-5; 9 bases map to TRBD2. The CDR3 sequence is CASSWGTSGYQETQYF. CDR3 bases: TGTGCCAGCAGTTGGGGAACTAGCGGGTACCAAGAGACCCAGTACTTC.